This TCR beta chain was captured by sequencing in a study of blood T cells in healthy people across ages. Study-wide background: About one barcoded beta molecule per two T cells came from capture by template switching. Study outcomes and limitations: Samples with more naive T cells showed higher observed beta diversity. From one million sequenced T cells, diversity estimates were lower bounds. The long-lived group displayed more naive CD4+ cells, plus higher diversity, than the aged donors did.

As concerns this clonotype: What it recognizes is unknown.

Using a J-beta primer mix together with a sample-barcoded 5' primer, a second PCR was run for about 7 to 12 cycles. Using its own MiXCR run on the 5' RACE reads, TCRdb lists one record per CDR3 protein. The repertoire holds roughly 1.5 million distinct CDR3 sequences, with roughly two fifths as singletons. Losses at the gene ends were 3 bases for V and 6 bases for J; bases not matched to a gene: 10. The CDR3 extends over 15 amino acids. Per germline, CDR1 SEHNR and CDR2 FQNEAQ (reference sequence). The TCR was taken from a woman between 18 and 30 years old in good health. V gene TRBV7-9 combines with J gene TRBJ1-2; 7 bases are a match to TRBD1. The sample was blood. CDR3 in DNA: TGTGCCAGCAGCTTGACCGAAGGGGGCTTGGATGGCTACACCTTC. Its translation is CASSLTEGGLDGYTF.